This T cell receptor beta chain was captured in a study of blood T cell repertoires in COVID-19. Clones were read by immunoSEQ multiplex PCR, and TCRdb kept only the in-frame ones, dropping some. The top ten clones hold 1.1% of a sample with roughly 360,000 clones, 81% of them seen once. The source material was peripheral blood. The clonotype comes from a human donor with acute or convalescent COVID-19. The donor label of this sample is uncertain.

CDR3 nucleotide sequence: TGTGCCAGTAGTATGCCTAGCCTCCTAACAGAGACCCAGTACTTC. Amino acid sequence: CASSMPSLLTETQYF. The rearrangement uses TRBV19 and TRBJ2-5, with D maybe TRBD2 (5 bases). This CDR3 comprises 15 residues. V was clipped by 3 bases and J by 4 bases, with 15 bases between them. Germline values: CDR1 LNHDA, CDR2 SQIVND (reference sequence).